This TCR beta chain is from a study of blood T cell repertoires in COVID-19. The assay was immunoSEQ multiplex PCR, and TCRdb's table has in-frame clones only and misses some. This sample carries 65,000 to 90,000 clones, 86% of them seen once, and the ten largest clones take approximately 5.8%. Trimming pared 1 base from V and 1 base from J, leaving 11 bases between. From germline, CDR1 is SGDLS and CDR2 YYNGEE. This CDR3 is 15 amino acids long. The chain combines TRBV9 with TRBJ1-1, with D hard to call. The source is a man at least 80 years old with COVID-19, enrolled during active disease. Material for sequencing was peripheral blood. CDR3 amino acids: CASSVSTGGNTEAFF. DNA of the CDR3: TGTGCCAGCAGCGTATCGACTGGAGGGAACACTGAAGCTTTCTTT.